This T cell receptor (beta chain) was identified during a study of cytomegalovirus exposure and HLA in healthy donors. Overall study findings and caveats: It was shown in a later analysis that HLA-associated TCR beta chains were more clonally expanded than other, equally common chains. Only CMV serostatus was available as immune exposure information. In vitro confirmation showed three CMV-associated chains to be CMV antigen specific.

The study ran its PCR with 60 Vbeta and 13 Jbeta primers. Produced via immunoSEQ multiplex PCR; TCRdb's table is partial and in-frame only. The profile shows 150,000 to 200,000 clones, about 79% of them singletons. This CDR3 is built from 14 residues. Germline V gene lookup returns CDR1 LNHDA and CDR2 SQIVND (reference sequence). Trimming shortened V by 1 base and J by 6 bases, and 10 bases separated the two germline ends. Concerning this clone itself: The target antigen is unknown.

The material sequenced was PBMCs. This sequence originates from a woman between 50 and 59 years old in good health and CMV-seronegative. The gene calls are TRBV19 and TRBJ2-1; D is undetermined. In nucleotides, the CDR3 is TGTGCCAGTAGTATAGGGAGTAACCCCAATGAGCAGTTCTTC. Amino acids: CASSIGSNPNEQFF.